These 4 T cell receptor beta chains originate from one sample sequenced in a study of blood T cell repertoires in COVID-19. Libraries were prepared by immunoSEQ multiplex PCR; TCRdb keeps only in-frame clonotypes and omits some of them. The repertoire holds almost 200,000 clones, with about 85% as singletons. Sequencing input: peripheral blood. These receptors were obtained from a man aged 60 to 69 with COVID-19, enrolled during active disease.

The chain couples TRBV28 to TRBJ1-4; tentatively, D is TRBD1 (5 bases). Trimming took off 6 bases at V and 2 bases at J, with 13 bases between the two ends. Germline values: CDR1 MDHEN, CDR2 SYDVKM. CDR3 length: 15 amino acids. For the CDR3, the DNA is TGTGCCAGCAGCCCTCAGGGTGTCACTAATGAAAAACTGTTTTTT. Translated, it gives CASSPQGVTNEKLFF.

As DNA, the CDR3 is TGCGCCAGCAGCTTCACGGGAGTTCTCCACGAGCAGTACTTC. This codes for CASSFTGVLHEQYF. V usage is TRBV5-1 and J usage is TRBJ2-7; perhaps TRBD2 as D (6 bases). This CDR3 comprises 14 residues. The germline V and J ends were trimmed by 2 bases and 5 bases, with 14 bases remaining between them. Germline CDR1 SGHRS, CDR2 YFSETQ.

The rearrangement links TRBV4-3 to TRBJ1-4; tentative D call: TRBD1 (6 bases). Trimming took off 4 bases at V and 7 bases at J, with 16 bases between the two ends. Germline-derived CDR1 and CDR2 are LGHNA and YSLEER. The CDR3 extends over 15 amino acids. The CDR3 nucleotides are TGCGCCAGCAGCCCCTCGGCAGGGGCAGGTGAAAAACTGTTTTTT. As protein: CASSPSAGAGEKLFF.

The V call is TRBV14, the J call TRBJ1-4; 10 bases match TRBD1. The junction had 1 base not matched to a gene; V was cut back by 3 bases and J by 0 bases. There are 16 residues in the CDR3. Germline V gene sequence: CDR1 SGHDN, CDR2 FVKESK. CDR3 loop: CASSQTGGSTNEKLFF. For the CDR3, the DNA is TGTGCCAGCAGCCAGACAGGGGGCTCAACTAATGAAAAACTGTTTTTT.